Presented here are 10 T cell receptor beta chains from one specimen sequenced in a study of metastatic and nonmetastatic thyroid tumors. No patient had received any treatment before thyroid surgery. MiXCR was used by TCRdb to re-call the PCR reads. Altogether a few thousand clones are present, 35% being singletons, with the ten largest covering 27%. Source material: adjacent normal tissue. These receptors were collected from a female donor with papillary thyroid cancer or a benign thyroid nodule (not recorded which). Some clones in this sample may be carry-over from other donors' samples.

This clone was seen many times. The chain couples TRBV7-3 to TRBJ2-7; D is unclear. Germline-derived CDR1 and CDR2 are SGHTA and FQGTGA. V lost 2 bases to trimming and J lost 0 bases, with 8 bases between them. The CDR3 is made up of 14 amino acids. The CDR3 coding sequence is TGTGCCAGCAGCTTATATACGGGCTCCTACGAGCAGTACTTC. Its translation: CASSLYTGSYEQYF.

This clone is labeled as large. The gene calls are TRBV19 and TRBJ1-4; D is perhaps TRBD1 (5 bases). Germline V gene sequence: CDR1 LNHDA, CDR2 SQIVND (reference sequence). The CDR3 covers 14 residues. The V and J ends lost 7 bases and 5 bases respectively, with 14 bases between them. The CDR3 loop reads CASKERGPNEKLFF. The CDR3 region has the DNA TGTGCCAGTAAGGAGAGGGGTCCAAATGAAAAACTGTTTTTT.

Sample share makes this clone large (0.1 to 1%). The gene calls are TRBV10-3 and TRBJ2-7, with 8 nucleotides matching TRBD1. Looked up from germline, CDR1 is ENHRY and CDR2 is SYGVKD. This CDR3 has 17 amino acids. V dropped 8 bases and J dropped 2; count of bases not matched to a gene: 17. The CDR3 DNA reads as TGTGCCATCGCTTCTTTCTTGACAGGGGATAGGGCCTACGAGCAGTACTTC. This sequence encodes CAIASFLTGDRAYEQYF.

This clone is labeled as medium-sized (0.01 to 0.1%). The chain recombines TRBV7-9 with TRBJ2-3, with 8 bases lining up with TRBD2. The V gene end was trimmed by 4 bases and the J gene end by 4 bases; junction bases not matched to a gene: 13. Germline V gene lookup returns CDR1 SEHNR and CDR2 FQNEAQ (reference sequence). CDR3 length: 17 amino acids. CDR3 loop: CASSSSNSGILSDTQYF. The CDR3 DNA follows: TGTGCCAGCAGCTCCTCTAATAGCGGGATACTCTCAGATACGCAGTATTTT.

This clone is deemed medium-sized. This rearrangement joins TRBV20-1 to TRBJ1-2, with D possibly TRBD1 on 6 matching bases. V shed 8 bases and J shed 2 bases, with 15 bases lying between them. CDR1 DFQATT and CDR2 SNEGSKA come from the germline V gene (reference sequence). The CDR3 length is 13 residues. As DNA, the CDR3 is TGCAGTAGAGGGGGAGGATCCAACTATGGCTACACCTTC. This sequence encodes CSRGGGSNYGYTF.

This clone has more than one count but fewer than ten. The chain couples TRBV20-1 to TRBJ2-7, with 10 bases lining up with TRBD2. Germline V gene sequence: CDR1 DFQATT, CDR2 SNEGSKA (reference sequence). The length of the CDR3 is 15 residues. V was pared by 3 bases and J by 2 bases, with 7 bases of the junction left unmatched. This CDR3 is CSARGSSGRTYEQYF. The DNA of the CDR3 is TGCAGTGCTAGGGGTTCTAGCGGGAGAACCTACGAGCAGTACTTC.

The gene calls are TRBV12-3 or TRBV12-4 and TRBJ2-1, with 9 nucleotides matching TRBD2. V shed 4 bases, J shed 4 bases, and the junction held 5 bases outside the gene matches. The CDR3 has 15 amino acids. CDR3 in amino acids: CASSSSGAGYNEQFF. The CDR3 DNA reads as TGTGCCAGCAGTTCTAGCGGGGCGGGGTACAATGAGCAGTTCTTC.

This clone was detected only a few times. The J gene is TRBJ2-3, the V gene TRBV2; D is ambiguous. The CDR3 has 13 amino acids. The germline V gene encodes CDR1 SNHLY and CDR2 FYNNEI. V lost 6 bases to trimming and J lost 6 bases, with 13 bases between them. The CDR3 protein is CASSLPPWDTQYF. CDR3 coding DNA: TGTGCCAGCAGCCTACCACCCTGGGATACGCAGTATTTT.

This clone was observed a single time. The chain joins TRBV30 to TRBJ2-2, with TRBD2 as a possible D gene (6 bases). Trimming shortened V by 7 bases and J by 8 bases, and 20 bases separated the two germline ends. Germline CDR1 is GTSNPN and CDR2 is SVGIG (reference sequence). The CDR3 length is 14 residues. The CDR3 DNA follows: TGTGCCTCCATCCGGGACGTAGGGACTGGGGAGCTGTTTTTT. Translated: CASIRDVGTGELFF.

This clone was recorded a few times. The rearrangement uses TRBV28 and TRBJ2-7, with 14 bases aligning to TRBD2. Germline CDR1 is MDHEN and CDR2 is SYDVKM. The CDR3 runs 15 residues. The ends lost 3 bases at V and 6 bases at J; junction bases unmatched: 4. The CDR3 is CASSFGTSGSGEQYF. In DNA, the CDR3 is TGTGCCAGCAGTTTCGGGACTAGCGGGAGTGGCGAGCAGTACTTC.